The rows below give T cell receptor beta chains drawn from one sample of a study of blood T cells in healthy people across ages. TCRdb reprocessed the 5' RACE reads with MiXCR, giving one entry per CDR3 protein. The table has 1,800,000 or so distinct CDR3 sequences, about two fifths seen once. Sequenced input: blood. Source of these receptors: a human donor in good health. Each CDR3 is given with its conserved first and last residue. A D gene is named only where the DNA matches it firmly. Clone size is stated in some rows and not others, as once, few, many or a class when expanded.

TRBD2 TRBJ2-7 - TRBV7-3 TGTGCCAGCAGCTTAAAGGGGAGCGGGGATACCTACGAGCAGTACTTC CASSLKGSGDTYEQYF
TRBD1 TRBJ2-7 - TRBV27 TGTGCCAGCAGTCCGCCAAGACAGGGGCAGTCCTACGAGCAGTACTTC CASSPPRQGQSYEQYF
- TRBJ2-3 - TRBV12-3/TRBV12-4 TGTGCCAGCAGCTACCCCTGGGGGGGCCGTAACGGAGATACGCAGTATTTT CASSYPWGGRNGDTQYF
TRBD1 TRBJ2-7 few TRBV5-1 TGCGCCAGCAGTTGGGGGACAGCCTATTCCTACGAGCAGTACTTC CASSWGTAYSYEQYF
TRBD1 TRBJ2-1 - TRBV5-1 TGCGCCAGCAGCCGGGACAGGGGAGATGAGCAGTTCTTC CASSRDRGDEQFF
- TRBJ1-2 - TRBV7-2 TGCGCCAGCAGCTTAAGAGCCGCAGACTCATCTAGCTATGGCTACACCTTC CASSLRAADSSSYGYTF
TRBD1 TRBJ1-2 few TRBV20-1 TGCAGTGCTAGAGGCCAGACAGGGGCGGTCTATGGCTACACCTTC CSARGQTGAVYGYTF
TRBD2 TRBJ2-5 - TRBV9 TGTGCCAGCAGCGTAGGCAGCGGGGTAGGAGAGACCCAGTACTTC CASSVGSGVGETQYF
TRBD1 TRBJ1-1 - TRBV20-1 TGCAGTGCTAGCGGAGGGACAGGGTACACTGAAGCTTTCTTT CSASGGTGYTEAFF
- TRBJ1-2 - TRBV7-2 TGTGCCAGCAGCTTTCAAGGGTTGGGTGGCTACACCTTC CASSFQGLGGYTF
TRBD1 TRBJ2-7 - TRBV2 TGTGCCAGCAGGCCGGACAGGGGGTACGAGCAGTACTTC CASRPDRGYEQYF
- TRBJ2-7 - TRBV6-1 TGTGCCAGCAGTGAAGGGGCAGCTTACTACGAGCAGTACTTC CASSEGAAYYEQYF
TRBD2 TRBJ2-1 - TRBV6-5 TGTGCCAGCAGTTTCCAACCGGGACTAGCGGGGGGGCCGGGTGATGAGCAGTTCTTC CASSFQPGLAGGPGDEQFF
TRBD1 TRBJ2-1 once TRBV7-2 TGTGCCAGCAAAATAGACAGGGATTCCTACAATGAGCGGTTCTTC CASKIDRDSYNERFF
- TRBJ2-2 few TRBV7-6 TGTGCCAGCAGCTTAGCTGGGGAGCGGTTTTTT CASSLAGERFF
- TRBJ2-3 few TRBV18 TGTGCCAGCTCACCGGACATCGGCACAGATACGCAGTATTTT CASSPDIGTDTQYF
TRBD1 TRBJ2-4 few TRBV25-1 TGTGCCAGCAGTGAATTAAGTCGGACAGGTTCTCACGATGGTCGGCAGTACTTC CASSELSRTGSHDGRQYF
- TRBJ1-1 - TRBV4-1 TGCGCCAGCAGCCAGTACGAGACGAGGGGAGGGACTGAAGCTTTCTTT CASSQYETRGGTEAFF
- TRBJ1-2 - TRBV7-9 TGTGCCAGTTGGTGGCCAGGGGTTGACTACACCTTC CASWWPGVDYTF
- TRBJ2-5 - TRBV4-3 TGCGCCAGCAGCCCTCGGACGTCCCCTCGGGAGACCCAGTACTTC CASSPRTSPRETQYF
TRBD2 TRBJ2-1 - TRBV10-3 TGTGCCATCAGTGAGTCGGCTAGCGGGGGTGAGTTCTTC CAISESASGGEFF
- TRBJ2-5 few TRBV29-1 TGCAGCGTTGGATGGGGCAAATCAGAGACCCAGTACTTC CSVGWGKSETQYF
- TRBJ1-4 few TRBV12-3/TRBV12-4 TGTGCCAGCAGTGTTGCGGCGGGTGAAAAACTGTTTTTT CASSVAAGEKLFF
- TRBJ2-5 - TRBV28 TGTGCCAGCAGTTCCCTTTCCCAAGAGACCCAGTACTTC CASSSLSQETQYF
- TRBJ2-1 - TRBV5-1 TGCGCCAGCAGCTTGGCCCTGGACCTTCTTGGTGAGCAGTTCTTC CASSLALDLLGEQFF
- TRBJ2-3 - TRBV5-6 TGTGCCAGCAGCTTGGAAGGTTGGGGGTACACAGATACGCAGTATTTT CASSLEGWGYTDTQYF
TRBD2 TRBJ2-5 - TRBV7-8 TGTGCCAGCAGCTTAGCTAGGGAGGGAGAGACCCAGTACTTC CASSLAREGETQYF
TRBD2 TRBJ2-5 - TRBV20-1 TGCAGTGCTAGAGACTATGAAGAGCGGGGGCGAGGGGAGACCCAGTACTTC CSARDYEERGRGETQYF
- TRBJ2-7 few TRBV7-9 TGTGCCAGCAGCTTAATCAGCCAGGGGTGGTCCTACGAGCAGTACTTC CASSLISQGWSYEQYF
- TRBJ1-2 - TRBV6-5 TGTGCCAGCAGTTACTCGTTCCCTTTGGGTGGCGGCTACACCTTC CASSYSFPLGGGYTF
- TRBJ2-1 - TRBV7-9 TGTGCCAGCAGCTTAGATATGGCAATAGAGCAGTTCTTC CASSLDMAIEQFF
- TRBJ2-3 - TRBV5-6 TGTGCCAGCAGCCATATCACGAACCATACTAGCACAGATACGCAGTATTTT CASSHITNHTSTDTQYF
TRBD2 TRBJ2-1 few TRBV7-9 TGTGCCAGCAGGCGCGGGGGGGCCAGGAATGAGCAGTTCTTC CASRRGGARNEQFF
- TRBJ1-5 - TRBV16 TGTGCCAGCAGCCCTAGACAGGCCGGCAATCAGCCCCAGCATTTT CASSPRQAGNQPQHF
- TRBJ2-1 - TRBV20-1 TGCAGTGCTAGAGCCCTCGTCGCCGATGAGCAGTTCTTC CSARALVADEQFF
TRBD2 TRBJ2-7 - TRBV7-2 TGTGCCAGCAGCTTTACTAGCGGGGGGGTAGTCTCCGAGCAGTACTTC CASSFTSGGVVSEQYF
TRBD1 TRBJ1-1 - TRBV29-1 TGCAGCGTTGGGACAGGTAGGACTGAAGCTTTCTTT CSVGTGRTEAFF
- TRBJ2-1 - TRBV6-5 TGTGCCAGCGGAGAGGGGAGCTCCTACAGTGAGCAGTTCTTC CASGEGSSYSEQFF
- TRBJ1-1 - TRBV4-1 TGCGCCAGCAGCCCCCGGGCGGGGATTTCTGAAGCTTTCTTT CASSPRAGISEAFF
- TRBJ1-2 few TRBV5-6 TGTGCCAGCAGCTTGTATGGGGGTGCTGGCTACACCTTC CASSLYGGAGYTF
- TRBJ1-4 - TRBV7-9 TGTGCCAGCAGCTTAGCGAACCCGTATGAAAAACTGTTTTTT CASSLANPYEKLFF
TRBD2 TRBJ2-1 - TRBV29-1 TGCAGCGCAACGCAGCGGGGGGATCCCAAGGAGCAGTTCTTC CSATQRGDPKEQFF